A selection of T cell receptor beta chains follows, all from one sample in a study of T cell responses to AZD1222 COVID-19 vaccine. Libraries were prepared by immunoSEQ multiplex PCR; TCRdb keeps only in-frame clonotypes and omits some of them. The table records more than 85,000 clones, around 80% of them present only once. The sequences come from peripheral blood, collected on day 0 of AZD1222 vaccination. These receptors originate from an adult in good health. Each CDR3 is given with its conserved first and last residue. D genes are given only for firm matches. Rows may omit the clone size; those that give it use once, few, many or a size class.

j_gene	v_gene	abundance	d_gene	CDR3aa	CDR3nt
TRBJ2-5	TRBV4-3	-	-	CASSQGTGTVGRTQYF	TGCGCCAGCAGCCAGGGCACCGGGACGGTGGGTAGAACCCAGTACTTC
TRBJ1-1	TRBV29-1	few	-	CSVAQGRAEAFF	TGCAGCGTAGCTCAGGGGAGGGCTGAAGCTTTCTTT
TRBJ1-5	TRBV30	-	TRBD1	CASLKGGYQPQHF	TGTGCCTCCTTAAAAGGGGGCTATCAGCCCCAGCATTTT
TRBJ1-6	TRBV4-1	-	-	CASSQGQGRDSPLHF	TGCGCCAGCAGCCAAGGTCAGGGGCGCGATTCACCCCTCCACTTT
TRBJ2-1	TRBV18	once	-	CASSPPQGRGNEQFF	TGTGCCAGCTCACCACCGCAGGGTCGGGGCAATGAGCAGTTCTTC
TRBJ1-6	TRBV5-4	-	-	CASSLERGRNSPLHF	TGTGCCAGCAGCTTGGAGCGGGGACGGAATTCACCCCTCCACTTT
TRBJ2-7	TRBV5-3	-	-	CARSFSGEDYEQYF	TGTGCCAGAAGCTTCTCAGGGGAAGACTACGAGCAGTACTTC
TRBJ1-5	TRBV5-6	-	TRBD1	CASSSGTGVLQPQHF	TGTGCCAGCAGCAGCGGGACAGGGGTTCTTCAGCCCCAGCATTTT
TRBJ1-4	TRBV12-5	-	-	CASGLDRGGREKLFF	TGTGCTAGTGGTTTGGACCGGGGCGGTCGGGAAAAACTGTTTTTT
TRBJ1-1	TRBV6-6	-	-	CASSYDRAGRVTEAFF	TGTGCCAGCAGTTACGACCGGGCAGGGCGTGTCACTGAAGCTTTCTTT
TRBJ2-7	TRBV13	few	TRBD1	CASSLAGTGHYEQYF	TGTGCCAGCAGCTTAGCAGGGACAGGTCACTACGAGCAGTACTTC
TRBJ1-1	TRBV6-2/TRBV6-3	many	-	CASSPHTEAFF	TGTGCCAGCAGCCCTCACACTGAAGCTTTCTTT
TRBJ2-3	TRBV18	-	-	CASSPFSPGTHDTQYF	TGTGCCAGCTCACCATTTTCCCCCGGGACCCACGATACGCAGTATTTT
TRBJ2-3	TRBV7-8	once	-	CASSFRVGIGRDSSGTDTQYF	TGTGCCAGCAGCTTCCGAGTGGGCATAGGAAGAGACTCTTCAGGCACAGATACGCAGTATTTT